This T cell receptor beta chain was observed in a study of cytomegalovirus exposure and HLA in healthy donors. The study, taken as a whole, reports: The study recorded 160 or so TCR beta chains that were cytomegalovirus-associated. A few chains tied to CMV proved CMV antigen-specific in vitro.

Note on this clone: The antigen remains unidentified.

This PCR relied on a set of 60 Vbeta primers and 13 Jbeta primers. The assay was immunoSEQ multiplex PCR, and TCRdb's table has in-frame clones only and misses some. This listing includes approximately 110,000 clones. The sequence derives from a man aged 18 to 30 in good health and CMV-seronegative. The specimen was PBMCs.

In DNA, the CDR3 is TGTGCCAGTTCGAGTGGGACAGGGGTCAATGAGCAGTTCTTC. As protein: CASSSGTGVNEQFF. The rearrangement uses TRBV6-5 and TRBJ2-1, with 10 bases fitting TRBD1. This CDR3 comprises 14 residues. Per germline, CDR1 MNHEY and CDR2 SVGAGI. J lost 6 bases, V lost 9 bases, and 8 bases had no gene match.